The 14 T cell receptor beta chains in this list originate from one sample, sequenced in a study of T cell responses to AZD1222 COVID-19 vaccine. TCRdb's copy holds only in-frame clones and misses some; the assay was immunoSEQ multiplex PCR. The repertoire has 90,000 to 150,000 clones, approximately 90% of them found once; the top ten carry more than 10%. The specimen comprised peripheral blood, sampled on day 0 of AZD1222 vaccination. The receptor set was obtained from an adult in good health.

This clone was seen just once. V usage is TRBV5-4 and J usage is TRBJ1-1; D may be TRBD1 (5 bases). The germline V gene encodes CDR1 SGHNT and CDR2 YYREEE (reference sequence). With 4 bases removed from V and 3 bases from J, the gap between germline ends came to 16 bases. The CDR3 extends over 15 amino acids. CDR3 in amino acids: CASSQTRGTYTEAFF. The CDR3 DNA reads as TGTGCCAGCAGCCAGACGAGAGGGACCTACACTGAAGCTTTCTTT.

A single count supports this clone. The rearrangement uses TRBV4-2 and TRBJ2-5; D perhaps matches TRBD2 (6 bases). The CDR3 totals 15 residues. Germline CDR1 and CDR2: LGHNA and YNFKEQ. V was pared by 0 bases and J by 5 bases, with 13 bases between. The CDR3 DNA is TGTGCCAGCAGCCAAGACTCGGGAGCGTCTGAGACCCAGTACTTC. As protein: CASSQDSGASETQYF.

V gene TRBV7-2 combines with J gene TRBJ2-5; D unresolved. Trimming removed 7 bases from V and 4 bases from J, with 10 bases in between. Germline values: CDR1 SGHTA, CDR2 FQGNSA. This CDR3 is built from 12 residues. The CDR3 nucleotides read TGTGCCAGCACCCCGCCCGGAGAGACCCAGTACTTC. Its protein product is CASTPPGETQYF.

The CDR3 DNA reads as TGTGCCAGCAGCTTAGTTCTAGCGGGAGCCTACAATGAGCAGTTCTTC. This codes for CASSLVLAGAYNEQFF. The chain links TRBV7-2 to TRBJ2-1; 10 bases are a match to TRBD2. J was trimmed by 2 bases and V by 1 base; bases with no gene match: 2. The germline V gene encodes CDR1 SGHTA and CDR2 FQGNSA. CDR3 length: 16 residues.

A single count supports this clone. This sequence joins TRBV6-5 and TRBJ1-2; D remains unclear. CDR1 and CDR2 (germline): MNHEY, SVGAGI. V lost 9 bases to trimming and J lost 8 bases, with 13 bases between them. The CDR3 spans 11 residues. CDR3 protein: CASLRAWGYTF. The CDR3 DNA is TGTGCCAGTCTACGGGCCTGGGGCTACACCTTC.

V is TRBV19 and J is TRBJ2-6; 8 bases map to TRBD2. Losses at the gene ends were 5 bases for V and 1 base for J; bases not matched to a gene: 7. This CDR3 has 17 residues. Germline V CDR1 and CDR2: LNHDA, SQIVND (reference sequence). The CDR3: CASSSGGRTSGANVLTF. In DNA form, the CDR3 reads TGTGCCAGTAGTTCGGGGGGGCGCACGTCTGGGGCCAACGTCCTGACTTTC.

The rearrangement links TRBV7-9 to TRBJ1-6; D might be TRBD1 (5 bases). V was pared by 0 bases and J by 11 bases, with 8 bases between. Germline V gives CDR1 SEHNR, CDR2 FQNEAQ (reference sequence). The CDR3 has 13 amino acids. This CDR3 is CASSLAGDAPLHF. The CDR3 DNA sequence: TGTGCCAGCAGCTTAGCGGGGGATGCACCCCTCCACTTT.

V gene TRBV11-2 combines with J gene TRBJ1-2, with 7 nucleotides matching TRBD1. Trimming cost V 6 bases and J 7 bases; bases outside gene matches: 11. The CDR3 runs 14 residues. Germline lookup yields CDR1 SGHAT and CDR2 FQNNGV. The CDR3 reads CASRSNRGSLGYTF. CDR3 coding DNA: TGTGCCAGCAGGTCGAACAGGGGATCCCTTGGCTACACCTTC.

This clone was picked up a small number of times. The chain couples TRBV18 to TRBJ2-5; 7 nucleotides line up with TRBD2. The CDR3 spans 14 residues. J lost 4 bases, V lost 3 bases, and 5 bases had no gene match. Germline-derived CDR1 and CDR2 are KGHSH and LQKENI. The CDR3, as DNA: TGTGCCAGCTCACCGTCGTGGGGGGGAGAGACCCAGTACTTC. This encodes CASSPSWGGETQYF.

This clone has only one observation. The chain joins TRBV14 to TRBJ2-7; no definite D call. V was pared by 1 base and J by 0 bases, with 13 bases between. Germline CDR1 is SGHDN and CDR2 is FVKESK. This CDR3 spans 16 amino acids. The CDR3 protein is CASSQGTRFSSYEQYF. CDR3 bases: TGTGCCAGCAGCCAAGGAACCCGTTTTAGCTCCTACGAGCAGTACTTC.

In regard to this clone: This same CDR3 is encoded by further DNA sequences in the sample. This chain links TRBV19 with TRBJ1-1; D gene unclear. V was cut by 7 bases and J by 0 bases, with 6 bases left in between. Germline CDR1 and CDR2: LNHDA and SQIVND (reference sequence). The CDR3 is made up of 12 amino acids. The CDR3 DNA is TGTGCCAGTAAGGATCTGAACACTGAAGCTTTCTTT. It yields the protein CASKDLNTEAFF.

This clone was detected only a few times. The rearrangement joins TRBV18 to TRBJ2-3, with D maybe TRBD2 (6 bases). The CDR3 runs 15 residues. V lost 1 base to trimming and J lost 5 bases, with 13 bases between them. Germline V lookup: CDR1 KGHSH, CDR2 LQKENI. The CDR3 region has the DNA TGTGCCAGCTCACCACTTTCCGGGGGAGAAGATACGCAGTATTTT. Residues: CASSPLSGGEDTQYF.

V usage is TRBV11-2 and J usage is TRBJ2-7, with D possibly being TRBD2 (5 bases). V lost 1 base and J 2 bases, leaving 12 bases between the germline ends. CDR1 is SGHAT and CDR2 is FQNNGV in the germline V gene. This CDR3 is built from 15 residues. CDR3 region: CASSLGGPAAYEQYF. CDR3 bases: TGTGCCAGCAGCTTAGGAGGGCCAGCGGCCTACGAGCAGTACTTC.

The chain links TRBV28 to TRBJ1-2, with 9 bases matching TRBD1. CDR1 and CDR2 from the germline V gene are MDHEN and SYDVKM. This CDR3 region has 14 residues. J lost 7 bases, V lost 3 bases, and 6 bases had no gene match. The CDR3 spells CASSLVQGARGYTF. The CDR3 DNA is TGTGCCAGCAGTTTGGTACAGGGGGCGCGTGGCTACACCTTC.